A selection of T cell receptor beta chains follows, all from one sample in a study of post-analysis software for immune sequencing data. TCRdb re-analysed the PCR reads in MiXCR, keeping a single row per CDR3 protein. The sample includes hundreds of thousands of distinct CDR3 sequences, 25% to 30% seen only once; the top ten take more than 0.55%. The sequenced sample consisted of blood. These receptors came from a girl between 10 and 17 years old with multiple sclerosis. Each CDR3 is given with its conserved first and last residue. A D gene is named only where the DNA matches it firmly. Some rows have no size entry. The others give once, few or many, or a class for an expanded clone.

d_call,v_call,j_call,clone_size,cdr3_nt,cdr3_aa
TRBD2,TRBV7-2,TRBJ2-1,.,TGTGCCAGCAGCTCGTTACTAGCGGGAGGGAACCCCTACAATGAGCAGTTCTTC,CASSSLLAGGNPYNEQFF
.,TRBV20-1,TRBJ2-5,few,TGCAGTGCTAGTCCCAAAGAGACCCAGTACTTC,CSASPKETQYF
TRBD1,TRBV7-2,TRBJ1-5,.,TGTGCCAGCAGCTTAGGAGCAGGGGGCAACGATCAGCCCCAGCATTTT,CASSLGAGGNDQPQHF
.,TRBV5-1,TRBJ2-1,few,TGCGCCAGCAGCTTGATCGGGACCGCAACGGCCAATGAGCAGTTCTTC,CASSLIGTATANEQFF
.,TRBV29-1,TRBJ1-2,.,TGCAGCGTTGGGGCAGGGCTTCCCTATGGCTACACCTTC,CSVGAGLPYGYTF
.,TRBV20-1,TRBJ2-1,many,TGCAGTGCTAAGGGTGGTGGGGTGGCGGGCGAATACTACAATGAGCAGTTCTTC,CSAKGGGVAGEYYNEQFF
.,TRBV7-2,TRBJ2-5,few,TGTGCCAGCAGACGTATCGGGGGCTATCAAGAGACCCAGTACTTC,CASRRIGGYQETQYF
.,TRBV15,TRBJ1-2,.,TGTGCCACCAGCAGAGATCCGGGGGTGTACTATGGCTACACCTTC,CATSRDPGVYYGYTF
TRBD1,TRBV3-1,TRBJ1-4,few,TGTGCCAGCAGCCGGAGACAGGGCCCTAATGAAAAACTGTTTTTT,CASSRRQGPNEKLFF
.,TRBV25-1,TRBJ2-6,.,TGTGCCAGCAGTGAATATGGGGGGAAGGGGGCCAACGTCCTGACTTTC,CASSEYGGKGANVLTF
TRBD2,TRBV28,TRBJ2-7,few,TGTGCCAGCCCCTCAACTAGCGGCGAGCAGTACTTC,CASPSTSGEQYF
TRBD1,TRBV6-6,TRBJ1-1,.,TGTGCCAGCAGTTACAAACAGGGGGTTGAAGCTTTCTTT,CASSYKQGVEAFF
.,TRBV18,TRBJ1-5,few,TGTACCAGCTCACCGGGGACTGGGACCAATCAGCCCCAGCATTTT,CTSSPGTGTNQPQHF
TRBD1,TRBV20-1,TRBJ1-2,.,TGCAGTGCTGCCAGAGGGGGCGAAGCTCAGGGCTACACCTTC,CSAARGGEAQGYTF
TRBD2,TRBV7-2,TRBJ2-3,.,TGTGCCAGCAGCCCAGGGACTAGCGGGGCCGTCACAGATACGCAGTATTTT,CASSPGTSGAVTDTQYF
.,TRBV24-1,TRBJ1-5,.,TGTGCCACCAGTGCCCTCGATGACCAGCCCCAGCATTTT,CATSALDDQPQHF